This T cell receptor (beta chain) was sequenced for a study of beta chain features in type 1 diabetes. In germline, CDR1 is PRHDT, CDR2 FYEKMQ (reference sequence). There are 16 residues in the CDR3. V was trimmed by 4 bases and J by 7 bases, leaving 20 bases between them. Reverse transcribing all isolated RNA meant expressed TCRB transcripts were sequenced. The average read count of naive, central memory and regulatory T cell samples was some 3.9 million. Using immunoSEQ multiplex PCR, the repertoire was profiled, and TCRdb retains in-frame clones only, with some absent. The table records about 650,000 clones, under 15% of them present only once. This clone was recorded a few times. Its antigen is unknown. The study's findings and limits: cDNA sequencing could over-represent cells with high TCR expression. In all four CD4+ subsets, TCRB CDR3 length was significantly, moderately reduced in type 1 diabetes.

CD4+ cells of the naive, central memory, regulatory and stem cell-like memory types were sorted via CD45RO/CCR7/CD25/CD127/CD95/CD27. Sorting produced populations that all topped 98% purity. This receptor was obtained from a man under 40 with type 1 diabetes. Sequenced material: naive CD4+ T cells from blood. The chain recombines TRBV13 with TRBJ2-1; weak D call: TRBD1 (6 bases). The CDR3 region is CASSSRGNVLSNEQFF. CDR3 coding DNA: TGTGCCAGCAGCTCCAGGGGAAATGTCCTCTCGAATGAGCAGTTCTTC.